This TCR beta chain was identified during a study of cytomegalovirus exposure and HLA in healthy donors. Study-wide results and limits: A later analysis showed that HLA-associated TCR beta chains had undergone more clonal expansion than equally common others.

Concerning this clone: Its antigen is undetermined.

The PCR had 60 Vbeta and 13 Jbeta primers. The table came from immunoSEQ multiplex PCR; TCRdb's copy has only in-frame clones and leaves some out. The sample lists 150,000 or so clones, approximately 70% seen once, with roughly 2% in the top ten. V lost 6 bases to trimming and J lost 2 bases, with 11 bases between them. From germline, CDR1 is KGHSH and CDR2 LQKENI. The CDR3 loop spans 14 amino acids. The sequence came from a woman in her sixties in good health and CMV-seropositive. Sequencing was performed on PBMCs. The rearrangement uses TRBV18 and TRBJ1-3; D gene unclear. The CDR3 sequence: CASSPGWTGNTIYF. CDR3 sequence (DNA): TGTGCCAGCTCCCCGGGTTGGACTGGAAACACCATATATTTT.